This T cell receptor beta chain stems from a study of T cell responses to AZD1222 COVID-19 vaccine. Study-wide results and caveats: An increase in Spike-specific TCR breadth and depth was observed after two AZD1222 doses.

Produced via immunoSEQ multiplex PCR; TCRdb's table is partial and in-frame only. The sample gives about 120,000 clones, 85% to 90% of which show up once; about 2.9% is in the top ten. From germline, CDR1 is LNHDA and CDR2 SQIVND (reference sequence). The CDR3 is 15 amino acids. V was cut by 4 bases and J by 2 bases, with 12 bases left in between. Note on this clone: Its antigen is currently unknown.

This sequence originates from an adult who received the AZD1222 COVID-19 vaccine. The source material was peripheral blood, sampled 28 days after the second AZD1222 dose. J is TRBJ1-5 and V is TRBV19; D is undetermined. This CDR3 reads CASSTGGIGNQPQHF. Written as DNA, the CDR3 is TGTGCCAGTAGTACGGGAGGAATTGGCAATCAGCCCCAGCATTTT.